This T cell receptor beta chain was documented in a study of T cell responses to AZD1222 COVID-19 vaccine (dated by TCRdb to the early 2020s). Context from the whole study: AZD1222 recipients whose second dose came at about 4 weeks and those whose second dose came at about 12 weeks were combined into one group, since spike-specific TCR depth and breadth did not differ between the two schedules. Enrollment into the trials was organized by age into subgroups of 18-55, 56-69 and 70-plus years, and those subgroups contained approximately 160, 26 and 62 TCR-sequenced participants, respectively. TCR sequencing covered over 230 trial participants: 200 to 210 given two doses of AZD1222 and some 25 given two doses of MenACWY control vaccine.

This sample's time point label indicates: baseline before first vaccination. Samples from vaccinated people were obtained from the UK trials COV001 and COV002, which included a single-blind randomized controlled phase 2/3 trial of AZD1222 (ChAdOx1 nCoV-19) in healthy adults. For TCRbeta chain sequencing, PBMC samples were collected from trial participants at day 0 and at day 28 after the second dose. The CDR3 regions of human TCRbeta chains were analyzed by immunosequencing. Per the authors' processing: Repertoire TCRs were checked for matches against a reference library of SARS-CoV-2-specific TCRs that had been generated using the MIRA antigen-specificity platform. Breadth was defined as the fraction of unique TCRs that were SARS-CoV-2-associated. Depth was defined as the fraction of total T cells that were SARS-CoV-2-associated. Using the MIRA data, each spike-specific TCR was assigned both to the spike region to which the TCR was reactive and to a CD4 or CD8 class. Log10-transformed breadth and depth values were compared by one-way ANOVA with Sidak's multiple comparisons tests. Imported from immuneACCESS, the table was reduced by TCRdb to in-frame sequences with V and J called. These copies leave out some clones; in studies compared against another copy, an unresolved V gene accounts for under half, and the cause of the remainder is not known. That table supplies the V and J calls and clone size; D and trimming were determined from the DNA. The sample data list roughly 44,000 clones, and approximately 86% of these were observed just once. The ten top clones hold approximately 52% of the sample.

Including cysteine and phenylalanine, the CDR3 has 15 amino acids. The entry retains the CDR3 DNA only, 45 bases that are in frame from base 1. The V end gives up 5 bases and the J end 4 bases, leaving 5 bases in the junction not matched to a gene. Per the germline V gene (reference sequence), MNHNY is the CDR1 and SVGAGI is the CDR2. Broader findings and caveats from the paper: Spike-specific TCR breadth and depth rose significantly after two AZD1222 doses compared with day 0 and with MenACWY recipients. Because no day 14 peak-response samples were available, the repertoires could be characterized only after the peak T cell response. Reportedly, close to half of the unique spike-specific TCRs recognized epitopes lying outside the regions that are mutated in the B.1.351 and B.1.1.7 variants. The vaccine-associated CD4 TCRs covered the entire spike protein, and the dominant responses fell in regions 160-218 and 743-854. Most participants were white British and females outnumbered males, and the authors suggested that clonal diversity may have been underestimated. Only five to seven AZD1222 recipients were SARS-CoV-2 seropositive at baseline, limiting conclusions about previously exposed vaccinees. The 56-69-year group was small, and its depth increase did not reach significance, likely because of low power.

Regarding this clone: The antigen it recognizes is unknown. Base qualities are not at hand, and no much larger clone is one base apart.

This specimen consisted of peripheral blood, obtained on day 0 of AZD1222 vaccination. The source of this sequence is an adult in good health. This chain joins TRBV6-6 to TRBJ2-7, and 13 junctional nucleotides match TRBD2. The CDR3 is CASSPGTSGVYEQYF. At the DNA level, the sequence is TGTGCCAGCAGTCCCGGGACTAGCGGGGTATACGAGCAGTACTTC.